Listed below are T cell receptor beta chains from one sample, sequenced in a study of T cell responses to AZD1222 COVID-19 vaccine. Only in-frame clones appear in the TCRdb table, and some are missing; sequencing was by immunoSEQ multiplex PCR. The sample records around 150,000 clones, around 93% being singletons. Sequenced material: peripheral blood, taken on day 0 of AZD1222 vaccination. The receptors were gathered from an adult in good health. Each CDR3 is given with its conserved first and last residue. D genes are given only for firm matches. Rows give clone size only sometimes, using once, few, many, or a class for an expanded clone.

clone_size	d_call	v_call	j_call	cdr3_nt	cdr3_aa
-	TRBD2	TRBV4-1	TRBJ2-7	TGCGCCAGCAGCCCCACGAACAGCGGGACCTATTACGAGCAGTACTTC	CASSPTNSGTYYEQYF
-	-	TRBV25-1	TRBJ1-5	TGTGCCAGCAGCGGACCGTACGGTAGCAATCAGCCCCAGCATTTT	CASSGPYGSNQPQHF
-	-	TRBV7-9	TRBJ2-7	TGTGCCAGCAGCTTAGGTGGCAGCAAAAGGGAGCAGTACTTC	CASSLGGSKREQYF
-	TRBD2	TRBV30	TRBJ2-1	TGTGCCTCCAAACGGGGGGGAGCCTACTACAATGAGCAGTTCTTC	CASKRGGAYYNEQFF
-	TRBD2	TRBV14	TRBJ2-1	TGTGCCAGCAGCCCGAAAGGGACTAGCGGGAGGAGAAGCTCCTACAATGAGCAGTTCTTC	CASSPKGTSGRRSSYNEQFF
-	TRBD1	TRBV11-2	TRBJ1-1	TGTGCCAGCGCTCCCCAGGGGGTCGGCACTGAAGCTTTCTTT	CASAPQGVGTEAFF
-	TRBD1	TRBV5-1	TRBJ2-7	TGCGCCAGCATCAATGTGATAAACAGGGGCTCTACCTACGAGCAGTACTTC	CASINVINRGSTYEQYF
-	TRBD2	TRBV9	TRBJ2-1	TGTGCCAGCAGCGTAGGGTCAAGCGGGGGCCTCTACAATGAGCAGTTCTTC	CASSVGSSGGLYNEQFF
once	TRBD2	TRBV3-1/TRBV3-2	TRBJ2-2	TGTGCCAGTAGCCAATGGACGACTAGCGGGAACACCGGGGAGCTGTTTTTT	CASSQWTTSGNTGELFF
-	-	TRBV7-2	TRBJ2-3	TGTGCCAGCAGCTTATCGCTACTTACCACAGATACGCAGTATTTT	CASSLSLLTTDTQYF
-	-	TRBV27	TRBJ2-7	TGTGCCAGCAGCAAGGAGTCCGGGACATATTACGAGCAGTACTTC	CASSKESGTYYEQYF
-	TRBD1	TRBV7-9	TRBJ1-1	TGTGCCAGCACCGTCTCGACAGGGAGGAACACTGAAGCTTTCTTT	CASTVSTGRNTEAFF
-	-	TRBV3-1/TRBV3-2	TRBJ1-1	TGTGCCAGCAGCCAAGATAGGCAGGGCAGGAACACTGAAGCTTTCTTT	CASSQDRQGRNTEAFF
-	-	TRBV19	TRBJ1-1	TGTGCCAGTACCCCGACCTCCCGACGGAACACTGAAGCTTTCTTT	CASTPTSRRNTEAFF
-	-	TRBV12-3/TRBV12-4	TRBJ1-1	TGTGCCAGCAGCCAGAGTATCACTGAAGCTTTCTTT	CASSQSITEAFF
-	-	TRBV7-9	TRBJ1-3	TGTGCCAGCAGCTTAGGAGCTAGGGACTCTGGAAACACCATATATTTT	CASSLGARDSGNTIYF
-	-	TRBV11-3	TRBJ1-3	TGTGCCAGCAGCCTCGTAAAAGGGCCGGATAATTTCTCTGGAAACACCATATATTTT	CASSLVKGPDNFSGNTIYF
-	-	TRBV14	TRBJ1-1	TGTGCCAGCAGCCCTATAGTTTACAGGGAGGGAGCTTTCTTT	CASSPIVYREGAFF
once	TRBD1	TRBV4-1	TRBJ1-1	TGCGCCAGCAGCTTTTTGACAGGGGTCCGGGGGAACACTGAAGCTTTCTTT	CASSFLTGVRGNTEAFF
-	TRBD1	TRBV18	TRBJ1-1	TGTGCCAGCTCAGGGACAGGGAGCCCTGAAGCTTTCTTT	CASSGTGSPEAFF
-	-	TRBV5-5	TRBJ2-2	TGTGCCAGCAGCTTGCGACCCACCGCGAACACCGGGGAGCTGTTTTTT	CASSLRPTANTGELFF
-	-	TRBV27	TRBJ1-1	TGTGCCAGCAGGCAGGGCACACTTGGGGCTTTCTTT	CASRQGTLGAFF
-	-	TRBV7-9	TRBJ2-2	TGTGCCAGCAGTCCCGAACCCCGGGACACCGCGAACACCGGGGAGCTGTTTTTT	CASSPEPRDTANTGELFF
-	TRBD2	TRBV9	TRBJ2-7	TGTGCCAGCAGTGCCGGGACTAGCGAATACGAGCAGTACTTC	CASSAGTSEYEQYF
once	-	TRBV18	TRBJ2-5	TGTGCCAGCTCACCGGGACATAGAGAGACCCAGTACTTC	CASSPGHRETQYF
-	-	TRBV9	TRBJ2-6	TGTGCCAGCAGCGTAGCTGACCGTTCGGGGCCAGTCCTCTCTGGGGCCAACGTCCTGACTTTC	CASSVADRSGPVLSGANVLTF
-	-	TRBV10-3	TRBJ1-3	TGTGCCATCAGTCAAAAACGGCAGGCGAGCTCTGGAAACACCATATATTTT	CAISQKRQASSGNTIYF
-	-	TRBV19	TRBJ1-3	TGTGCCAGTAGTTTCTTCTCAGGGGCGAACTCTGGAAACACCATATATTTT	CASSFFSGANSGNTIYF
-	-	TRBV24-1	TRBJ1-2	TGTGCCACCAGTGTAGGAGGGAGCTATGGCTACACCTTC	CATSVGGSYGYTF
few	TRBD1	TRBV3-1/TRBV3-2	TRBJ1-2	TGTGCCAGCAGCCACCGAAACAGGGGAGCCCTTTTTAACTATGGCTACACCTTC	CASSHRNRGALFNYGYTF
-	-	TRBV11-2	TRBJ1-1	TGTGCCAGCAGCTTAAGGGGGGCCCTAAAGGAAGCTTTCTTT	CASSLRGALKEAFF
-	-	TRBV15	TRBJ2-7	TGTGCCACCAGCCTGGGGGCTGCCCACGAGCAGTACTTC	CATSLGAAHEQYF
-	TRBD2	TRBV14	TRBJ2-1	TGTGCCAGCGGGACTAGCGGGCCCCGGGGGCTTAGTGAGCAGTTCTTC	CASGTSGPRGLSEQFF
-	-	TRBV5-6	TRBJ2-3	TGTGCCAGCAGCTTGTATCAGTCAGATACGCAGTATTTT	CASSLYQSDTQYF
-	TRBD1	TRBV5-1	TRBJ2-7	TGCGCCAGCAGCTTGGCACAGGGGCGAACCTACGAGCAGTACTTC	CASSLAQGRTYEQYF
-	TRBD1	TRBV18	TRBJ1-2	TGTGCCAGCTCACCGACAGGGACGAACTATGGCTACACCTTC	CASSPTGTNYGYTF
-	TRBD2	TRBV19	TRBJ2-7	TGTGCCAGTAGTTCGGCTGGACTAGCGATCTCCTACGAGCAGTACTTC	CASSSAGLAISYEQYF
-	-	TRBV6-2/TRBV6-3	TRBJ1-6	TGTGCCAGCAGTTACCCAGGGATATCACCCCTCCACTTT	CASSYPGISPLHF
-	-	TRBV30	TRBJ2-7	TGTGCCCTAGGGGGGGTTCACGAGCAGTACTTC	CALGGVHEQYF
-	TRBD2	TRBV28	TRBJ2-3	TGTGCCAGCAGTTTAACTAGCGGGGCAGATACGCAGTATTTT	CASSLTSGADTQYF
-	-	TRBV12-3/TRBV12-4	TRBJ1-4	TGTGCCAGCAGTTTGTCCGGGAACGAAAAACTGTTTTTT	CASSLSGNEKLFF
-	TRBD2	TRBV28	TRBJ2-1	TGTGCCAGCAGTTTGGCCCGACTAGCGGGAGGCCCCAATGAGCAGTTCTTC	CASSLARLAGGPNEQFF
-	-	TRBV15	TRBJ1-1	TGTGCCACCAGCAGAGGGGTAGGGCAGGGGAACACTGAAGCTTTCTTT	CATSRGVGQGNTEAFF
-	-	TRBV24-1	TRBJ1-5	TGTGCCACCAGTGATTTGGGAGGGGCTAGCAATCAGCCCCAGCATTTT	CATSDLGGASNQPQHF
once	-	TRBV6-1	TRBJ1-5	TGTGCCAGCAGTGAACGGGCAGAGCAAAGGGGCAATCAGCCCCAGCATTTT	CASSERAEQRGNQPQHF
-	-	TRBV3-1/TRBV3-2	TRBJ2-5	TGTGCCAGCAGCCAAGATTGGGACTTAACAGGCGAGGCTACCCATCCAAAACGTCAAGAGACCCAGTACTTC	CASSQDWDLTGEATHPKRQETQYF
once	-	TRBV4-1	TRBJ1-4	TGCGCCAGCAGCCAAGATGGGGGAACTAATGAAAAACTGTTTTTT	CASSQDGGTNEKLFF